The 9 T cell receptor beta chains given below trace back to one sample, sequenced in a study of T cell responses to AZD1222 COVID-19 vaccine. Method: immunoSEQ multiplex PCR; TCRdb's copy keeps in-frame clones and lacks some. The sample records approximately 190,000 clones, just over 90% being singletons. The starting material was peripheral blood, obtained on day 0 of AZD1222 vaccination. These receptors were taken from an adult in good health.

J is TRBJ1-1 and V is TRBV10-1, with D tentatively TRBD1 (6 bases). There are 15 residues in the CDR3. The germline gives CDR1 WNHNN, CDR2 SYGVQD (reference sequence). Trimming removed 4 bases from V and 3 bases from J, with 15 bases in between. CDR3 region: CASSVLTGPDTEAFF. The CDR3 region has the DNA TGCGCCAGCAGTGTACTGACAGGACCCGACACTGAAGCTTTCTTT.

CDR3 nucleotides: TGCGCCAGCAGCCCCTATGATGGGCGAAATAATGAAAAACTGTTTTTT. Its translation is CASSPYDGRNNEKLFF. The chain combines TRBV5-1 with TRBJ1-4; D gene uncertain. The CDR3 is 16 amino acids. Trimming removed 4 bases at V and 4 bases at J, with 17 bases between. Germline V CDR1 and CDR2: SGHRS, YFSETQ.

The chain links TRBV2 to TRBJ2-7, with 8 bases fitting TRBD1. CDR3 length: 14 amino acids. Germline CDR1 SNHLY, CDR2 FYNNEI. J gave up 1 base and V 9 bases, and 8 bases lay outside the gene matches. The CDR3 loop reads CASTGTGSSYEQYF. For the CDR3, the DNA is TGTGCCAGTACCGGGACAGGCAGTTCCTACGAGCAGTACTTC. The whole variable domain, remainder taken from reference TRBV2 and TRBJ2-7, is EPEVTQTPSHQVTQMGQEVILRCVPISNHLYFYWYRQILGQKVEFLVSFYNNEISEKSEIFDDQFSVERPDGSNFTLKIRSTKLEDSAMYFCASTGTGSSYEQYFGPGTRLTVT.

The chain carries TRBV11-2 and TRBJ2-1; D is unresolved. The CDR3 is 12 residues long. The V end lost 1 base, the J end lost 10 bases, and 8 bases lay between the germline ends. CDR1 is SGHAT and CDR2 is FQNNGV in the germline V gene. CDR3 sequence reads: CASSLARKEQFF. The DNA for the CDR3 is TGTGCCAGCAGCTTAGCGAGGAAGGAGCAGTTCTTC.

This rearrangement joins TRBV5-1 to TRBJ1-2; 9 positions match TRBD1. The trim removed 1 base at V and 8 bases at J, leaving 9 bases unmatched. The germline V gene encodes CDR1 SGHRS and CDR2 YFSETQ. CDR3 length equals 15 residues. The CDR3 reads CASSLTGGEEKGYTF. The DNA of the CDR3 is TGCGCCAGCAGCTTGACAGGGGGCGAAGAGAAGGGCTACACCTTC.

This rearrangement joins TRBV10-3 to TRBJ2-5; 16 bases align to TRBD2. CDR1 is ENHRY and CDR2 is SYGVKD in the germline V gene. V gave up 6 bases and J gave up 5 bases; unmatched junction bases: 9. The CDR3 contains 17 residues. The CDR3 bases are TGTGCCATCAGGGAGGGACTAGCGGGAGGGCTGTCTGAGACCCAGTACTTC. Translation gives CAIREGLAGGLSETQYF.

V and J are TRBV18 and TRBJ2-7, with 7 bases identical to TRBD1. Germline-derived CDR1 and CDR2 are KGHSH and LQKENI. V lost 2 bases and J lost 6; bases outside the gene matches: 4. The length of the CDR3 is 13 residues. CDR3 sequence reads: CASSPGDSTEQYF. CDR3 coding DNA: TGTGCCAGCTCACCAGGGGACAGCACCGAGCAGTACTTC.

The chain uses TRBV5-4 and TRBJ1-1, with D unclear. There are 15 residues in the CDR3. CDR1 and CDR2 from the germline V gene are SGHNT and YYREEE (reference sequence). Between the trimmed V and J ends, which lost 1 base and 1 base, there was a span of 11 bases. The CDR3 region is CASSLLAAGNTEAFF. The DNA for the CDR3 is TGTGCCAGCAGCTTGTTGGCGGCCGGGAACACTGAAGCTTTCTTT.

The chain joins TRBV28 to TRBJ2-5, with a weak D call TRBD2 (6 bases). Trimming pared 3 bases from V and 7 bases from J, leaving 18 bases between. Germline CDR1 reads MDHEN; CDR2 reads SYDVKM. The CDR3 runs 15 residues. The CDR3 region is CASSFNLERARTQYF. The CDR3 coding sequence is TGTGCCAGCAGTTTCAATTTGGAGCGGGCCAGGACCCAGTACTTC.